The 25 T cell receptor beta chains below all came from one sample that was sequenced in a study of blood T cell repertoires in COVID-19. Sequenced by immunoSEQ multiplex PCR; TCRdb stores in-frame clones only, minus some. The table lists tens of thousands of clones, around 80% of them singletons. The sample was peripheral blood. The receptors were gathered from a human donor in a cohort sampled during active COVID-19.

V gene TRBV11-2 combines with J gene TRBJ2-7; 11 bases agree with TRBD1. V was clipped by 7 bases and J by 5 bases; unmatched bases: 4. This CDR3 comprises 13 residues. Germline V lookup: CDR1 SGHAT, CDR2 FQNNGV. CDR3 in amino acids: CASNGQGADEQYF. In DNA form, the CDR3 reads TGTGCCAGCAACGGACAGGGGGCCGACGAGCAGTACTTC. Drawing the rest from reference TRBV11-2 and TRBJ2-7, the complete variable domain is EAGVAQSPRYKIIEKRQSVAFWCNPISGHATLYWYQQILGQGPKLLIQFQNNGVVDDSQLPKDRFSAERLKGVDSTLKIQPAKLEDSAVYLCASNGQGADEQYFGPGTRLTVT.

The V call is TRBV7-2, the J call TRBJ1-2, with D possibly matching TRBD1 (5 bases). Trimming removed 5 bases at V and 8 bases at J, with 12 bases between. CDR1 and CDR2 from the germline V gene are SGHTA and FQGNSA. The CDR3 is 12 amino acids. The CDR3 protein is CASSPGGNGYTF. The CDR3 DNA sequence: TGTGCCAGCAGCCCGGGGGGGAACGGCTACACCTTC.

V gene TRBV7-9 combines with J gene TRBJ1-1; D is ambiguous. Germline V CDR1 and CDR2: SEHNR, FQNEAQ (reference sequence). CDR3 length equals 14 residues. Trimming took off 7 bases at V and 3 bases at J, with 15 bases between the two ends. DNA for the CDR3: TGTGCCAGCATCTCAACCCCGCCAGACACTGAAGCTTTCTTT. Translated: CASISTPPDTEAFF.

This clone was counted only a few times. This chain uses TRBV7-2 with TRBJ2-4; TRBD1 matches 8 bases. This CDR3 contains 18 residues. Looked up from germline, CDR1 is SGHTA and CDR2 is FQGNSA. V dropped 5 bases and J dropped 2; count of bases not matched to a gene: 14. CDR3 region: CASSLQTGGPGSKNIQYF. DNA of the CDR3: TGTGCCAGCAGCCTGCAAACAGGGGGTCCTGGGTCCAAAAACATTCAGTACTTC.

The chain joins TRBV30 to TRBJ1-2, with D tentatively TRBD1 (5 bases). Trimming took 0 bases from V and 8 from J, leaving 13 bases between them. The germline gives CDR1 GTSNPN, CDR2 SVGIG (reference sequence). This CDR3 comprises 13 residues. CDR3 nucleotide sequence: TGTGCCTGGAGTGTGGTCCAGGGTGGCGGCTACACCTTC. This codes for CAWSVVQGGGYTF. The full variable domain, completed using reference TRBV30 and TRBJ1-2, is SQTIHQWPATLVQPVGSPLSLECTVEGTSNPNLYWYRQAAGRGLQLLFYSVGIGQISSEVPQNLSASRPQDRQFILSSKKLLLSDSGFYLCAWSVVQGGGYTFGSGTRLTVV.

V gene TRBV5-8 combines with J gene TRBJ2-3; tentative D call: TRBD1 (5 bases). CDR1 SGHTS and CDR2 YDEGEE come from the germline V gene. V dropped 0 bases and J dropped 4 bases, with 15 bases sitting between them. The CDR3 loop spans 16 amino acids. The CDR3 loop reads CASSLEVQGIADTQYF. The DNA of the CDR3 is TGTGCCAGCAGCTTGGAGGTCCAGGGTATCGCAGATACGCAGTATTTT.

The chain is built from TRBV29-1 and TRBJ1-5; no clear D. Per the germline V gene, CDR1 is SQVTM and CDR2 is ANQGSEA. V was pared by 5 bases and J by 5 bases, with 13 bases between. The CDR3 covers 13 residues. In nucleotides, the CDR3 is TGCAGCGTTCAGGCTGGTGGGCATCAGCCCCAGCATTTT. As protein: CSVQAGGHQPQHF.

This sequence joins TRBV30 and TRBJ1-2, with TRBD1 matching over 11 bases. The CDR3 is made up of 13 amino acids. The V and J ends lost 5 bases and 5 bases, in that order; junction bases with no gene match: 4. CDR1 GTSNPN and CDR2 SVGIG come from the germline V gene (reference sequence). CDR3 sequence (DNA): TGTGCCTGGTGGGACAGGGGGGGATATGGCTACACCTTC. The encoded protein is CAWWDRGGYGYTF.

The CDR3 region is CASTMDGTMRETQYF. CDR3 sequence (DNA): TGTGCCAGCACGATGGATGGGACTATGAGGGAGACCCAGTACTTC. The chain joins TRBV5-5 to TRBJ2-5; 7 bases agree with TRBD2. The germline gives CDR1 SGHKS, CDR2 YYEKEE (reference sequence). The CDR3 has 15 residues. The V gene end was trimmed by 6 bases and the J gene end by 5 bases; junction bases not matched to a gene: 13.

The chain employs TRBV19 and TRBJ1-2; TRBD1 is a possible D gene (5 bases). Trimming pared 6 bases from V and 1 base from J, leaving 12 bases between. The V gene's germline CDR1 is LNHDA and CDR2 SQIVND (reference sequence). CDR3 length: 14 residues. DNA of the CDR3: TGTGCCAGTAGCCACGAGACAGTTAACTATGGCTACACCTTC. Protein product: CASSHETVNYGYTF.

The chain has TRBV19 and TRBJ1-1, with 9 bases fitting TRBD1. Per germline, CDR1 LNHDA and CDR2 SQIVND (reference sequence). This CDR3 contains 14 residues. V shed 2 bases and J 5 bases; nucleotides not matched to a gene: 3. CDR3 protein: CASSIRQGETEAFF. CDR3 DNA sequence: TGTGCCAGTAGTATACGACAGGGGGAGACTGAAGCTTTCTTT.

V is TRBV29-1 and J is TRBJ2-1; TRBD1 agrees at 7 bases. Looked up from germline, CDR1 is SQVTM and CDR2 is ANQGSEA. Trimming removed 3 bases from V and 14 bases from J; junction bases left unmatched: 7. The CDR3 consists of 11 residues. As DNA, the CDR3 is TGCAGCGTTGAGACAGGGAGAGTGGAGTTCTTC. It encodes CSVETGRVEFF.

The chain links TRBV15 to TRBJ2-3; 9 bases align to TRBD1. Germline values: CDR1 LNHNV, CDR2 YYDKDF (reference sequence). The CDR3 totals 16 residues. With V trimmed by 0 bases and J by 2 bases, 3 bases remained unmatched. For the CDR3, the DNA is TGTGCCACCAGCAGAGATGGGACAGGGACCACAGATACGCAGTATTTT. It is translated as CATSRDGTGTTDTQYF.

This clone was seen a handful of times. The CDR3 is CASSLPGGSGANVLTF. The DNA of the CDR3 is TGCGCCAGCAGCTTGCCGGGAGGCTCTGGGGCCAACGTCCTGACTTTC. The chain combines TRBV5-1 with TRBJ2-6; 7 positions agree with TRBD2. This CDR3 region has 16 residues. The J segment lost 0 bases and the V segment lost 1 base, leaving 1 base of the junction unmatched. CDR1 is SGHRS and CDR2 is YFSETQ in the germline V gene.

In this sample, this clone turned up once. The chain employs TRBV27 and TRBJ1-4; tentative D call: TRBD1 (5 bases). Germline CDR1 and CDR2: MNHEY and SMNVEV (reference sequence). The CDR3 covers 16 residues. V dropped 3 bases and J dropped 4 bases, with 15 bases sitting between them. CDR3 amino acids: CASSLVFRGGNEKLFF. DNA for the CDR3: TGTGCCAGCAGTTTGGTCTTCCGGGGGGGTAATGAAAAACTGTTTTTT.

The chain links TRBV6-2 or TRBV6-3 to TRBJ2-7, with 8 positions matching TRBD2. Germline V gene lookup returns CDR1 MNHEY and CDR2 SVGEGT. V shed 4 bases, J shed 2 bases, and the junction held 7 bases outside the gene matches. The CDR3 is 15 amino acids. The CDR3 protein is CASSLGSGGTYEQYF. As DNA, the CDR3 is TGTGCCAGCAGTTTAGGTTCGGGGGGGACCTACGAGCAGTACTTC.

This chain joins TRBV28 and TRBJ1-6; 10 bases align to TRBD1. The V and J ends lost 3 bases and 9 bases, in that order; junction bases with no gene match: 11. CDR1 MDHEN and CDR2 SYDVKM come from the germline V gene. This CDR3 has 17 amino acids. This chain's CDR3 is CASSFDSVTGGGSPLHF. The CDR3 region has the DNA TGTGCCAGCAGTTTTGATTCTGTGACAGGGGGCGGTTCACCCCTCCACTTT.

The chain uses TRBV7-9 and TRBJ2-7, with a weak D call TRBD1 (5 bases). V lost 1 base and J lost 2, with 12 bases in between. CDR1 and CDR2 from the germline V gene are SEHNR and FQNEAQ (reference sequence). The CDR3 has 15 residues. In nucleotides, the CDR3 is TGTGCCAGCAGCTTAGGGCAGGGAATGACCTACGAGCAGTACTTC. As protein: CASSLGQGMTYEQYF.

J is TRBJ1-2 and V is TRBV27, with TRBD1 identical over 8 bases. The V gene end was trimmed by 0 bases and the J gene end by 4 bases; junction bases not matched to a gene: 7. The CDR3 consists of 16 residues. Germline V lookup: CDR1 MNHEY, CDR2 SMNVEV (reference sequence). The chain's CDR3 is CASSLSQGARGYGYTF. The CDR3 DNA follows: TGTGCCAGCAGTTTATCCCAGGGGGCGCGAGGCTATGGCTACACCTTC.

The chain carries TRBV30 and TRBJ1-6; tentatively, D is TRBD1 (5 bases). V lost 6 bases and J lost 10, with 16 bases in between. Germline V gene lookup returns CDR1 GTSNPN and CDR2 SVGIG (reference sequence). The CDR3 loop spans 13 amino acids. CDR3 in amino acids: CACSKGGDSPLHF. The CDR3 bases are TGTGCCTGTTCAAAGGGAGGGGACTCACCCCTCCACTTT.

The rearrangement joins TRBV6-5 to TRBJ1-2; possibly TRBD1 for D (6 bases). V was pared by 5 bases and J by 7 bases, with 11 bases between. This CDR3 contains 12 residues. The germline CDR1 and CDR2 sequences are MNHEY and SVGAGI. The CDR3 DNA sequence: TGTGCCAGCAGTAAAAACAGGGCTGGCTACACCTTC. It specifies CASSKNRAGYTF.

CDR3 protein: CSARGGQGVTDTQYF. Written as DNA, the CDR3 is TGCAGCGCCCGGGGTGGACAGGGGGTCACAGATACGCAGTATTTT. The chain recombines TRBV29-1 with TRBJ2-3, with 10 nucleotides matching TRBD1. The V segment lost 7 bases and the J segment 2 bases; nucleotides outside the gene matches: 9. CDR1 is SQVTM, CDR2 ANQGSEA, per germline. This CDR3 comprises 15 residues.

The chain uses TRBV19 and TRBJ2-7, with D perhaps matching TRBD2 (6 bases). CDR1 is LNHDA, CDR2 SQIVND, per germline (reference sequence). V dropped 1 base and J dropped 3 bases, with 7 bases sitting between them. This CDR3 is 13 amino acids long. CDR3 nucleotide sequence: TGTGCCAGTAGTATAGGGGGGGACTACGAGCAGTACTTC. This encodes CASSIGGDYEQYF. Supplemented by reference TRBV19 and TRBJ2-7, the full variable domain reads DGGITQSPKYLFRKEGQNVTLSCEQNLNHDAMYWYRQDPGQGLRLIYYSQIVNDFQKGDIAEGYSVSREKKESFPLTVTSAQKNPTAFYLCASSIGGDYEQYFGPGTRLTVT.

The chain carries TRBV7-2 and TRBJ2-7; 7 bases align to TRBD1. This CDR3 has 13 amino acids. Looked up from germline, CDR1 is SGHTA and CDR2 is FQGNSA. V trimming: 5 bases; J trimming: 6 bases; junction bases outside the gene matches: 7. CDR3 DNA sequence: TGTGCCAGCAGCAAATCCAGGGGGTCCGAGCAGTACTTC. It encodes CASSKSRGSEQYF.

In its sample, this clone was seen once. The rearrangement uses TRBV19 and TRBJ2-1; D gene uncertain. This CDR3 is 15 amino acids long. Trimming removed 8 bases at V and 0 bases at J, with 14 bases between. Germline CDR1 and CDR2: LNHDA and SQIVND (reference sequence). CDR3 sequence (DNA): TGTGCCAGTCGGTTCTCGGGTAGCTCCTACAATGAGCAGTTCTTC. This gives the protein CASRFSGSSYNEQFF.